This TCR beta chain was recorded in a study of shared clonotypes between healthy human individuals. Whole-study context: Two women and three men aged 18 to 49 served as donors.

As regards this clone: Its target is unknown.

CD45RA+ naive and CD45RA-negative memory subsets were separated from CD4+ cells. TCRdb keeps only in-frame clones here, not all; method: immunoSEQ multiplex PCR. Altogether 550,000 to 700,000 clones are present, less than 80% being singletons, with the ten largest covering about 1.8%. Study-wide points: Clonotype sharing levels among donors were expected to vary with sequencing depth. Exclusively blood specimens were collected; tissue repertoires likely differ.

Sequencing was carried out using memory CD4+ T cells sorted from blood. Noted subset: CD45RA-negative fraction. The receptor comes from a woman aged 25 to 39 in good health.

This chain's CDR3 is CASSIGQGSLKQYF. The CDR3 nucleotides are TGTGCCAGTAGTATCGGACAGGGGTCACTCAAGCAGTACTTC. The rearrangement links TRBV19 to TRBJ2-7; 9 bases align to TRBD1. This CDR3 has 14 residues. V shed 3 bases, J shed 8 bases, and the junction held 8 bases outside the gene matches. Germline-derived CDR1 and CDR2 are LNHDA and SQIVND (reference sequence).